Listed here are 10 T cell receptor beta chains from one sample, sequenced in a study of identifying expanded T cells in peripheral blood. The table came from immunoSEQ multiplex PCR; TCRdb's copy has only in-frame clones and leaves some out. The sample comprises under 150,000 clones, about 86% of which are singletons, and 7% to 10% rests with the top ten. The sequenced sample was blood. These receptors were collected from a person aged 18 to 69 in good health.

V gene TRBV6-6 combines with J gene TRBJ2-1; 7 bases fit TRBD2. The CDR3 runs to 16 residues. CDR1 and CDR2 (germline): MNHNY, SVGAGI (reference sequence). V lost 4 bases and J lost 5; bases outside the gene matches: 11. CDR3 residues: CASSSLVGGQNNEQFF. The CDR3 DNA reads as TGTGCCAGCAGTTCACTCGTGGGAGGGCAGAACAATGAGCAGTTCTTC.

This clone occurred once. This chain joins TRBV10-3 and TRBJ2-3, with D perhaps given as TRBD1 or TRBD2 (5 bases each). Trimming stripped 6 bases from V and 3 bases from J, with 19 bases between. The germline gives CDR1 ENHRY, CDR2 SYGVKD. The CDR3 runs 16 residues. CDR3 DNA: TGTGCCATCAGCCAGGGAGTGTTGGGGTCAACAGATACGCAGTATTTT. It is translated as CAISQGVLGSTDTQYF.

The sample holds one count of this clone. This chain joins TRBV28 and TRBJ1-3; tentative D call: TRBD1 (6 bases). Trimming left V 4 bases short and J 3 bases short, with 13 bases between. Germline V CDR1 and CDR2: MDHEN, SYDVKM. This CDR3 contains 15 residues. In DNA form, the CDR3 reads TGTGCCAGCAGTTCCCACGAGGGGGGTGGAAACACCATATATTTT. This translates into CASSSHEGGGNTIYF.

The chain combines TRBV11-3 with TRBJ2-1, with unresolved D. Trimming removed 0 bases at V and 12 bases at J, with 12 bases between. CDR1 SGHNT and CDR2 YENEEA come from the germline V gene. The CDR3 sequence is 13 residues long. The CDR3 DNA is TGTGCCAGCAGCTTAGATGATGCTGACGGGCAGTTCTTC. This codes for CASSLDDADGQFF.

The rearrangement joins TRBV4-1 to TRBJ1-1; weak D call: TRBD1 (6 bases). This CDR3 is 16 amino acids long. V gave up 3 bases and J gave up 5 bases, with 19 bases separating them. CDR1 is MGHRA, CDR2 YSYEKL, per germline. The CDR3 is CASSHGQGPRGTEAFF. CDR3 nucleotides: TGCGCCAGCAGCCATGGGCAGGGGCCCAGGGGAACTGAAGCTTTCTTT.

CDR3 amino acids: CASSLTPGGANVLTF. CDR3 coding DNA: TGTGCCAGTAGTCTCACCCCGGGCGGGGCCAACGTCCTGACTTTC. The J gene is TRBJ2-6, the V gene TRBV19; no definite D call. The CDR3 totals 15 residues. V lost 5 bases, J lost 4 bases, and 12 bases lay in between. Germline V gene sequence: CDR1 LNHDA, CDR2 SQIVND (reference sequence).

The chain couples TRBV19 to TRBJ2-3; TRBD2 is a possible D gene (5 bases). Germline lookup yields CDR1 LNHDA and CDR2 SQIVND (reference sequence). V dropped 9 bases and J dropped 0 bases, with 16 bases sitting between them. The CDR3 is 15 amino acids. This CDR3 reads CARSAFERSTDTQYF. The CDR3 region has the DNA TGTGCCAGAAGTGCCTTCGAGCGGAGCACAGATACGCAGTATTTT.

This rearrangement joins TRBV27 to TRBJ2-1; 14 bases are shared with TRBD2. This CDR3 has 14 amino acids. Germline V CDR1 and CDR2: MNHEY, SMNVEV (reference sequence). With 8 bases clipped from V and 8 bases from J, the junction kept 5 bases outside the gene matches. The CDR3 region is CASAGLAGDDEQFF. CDR3 nucleotide sequence: TGTGCCAGCGCGGGACTAGCGGGAGATGATGAGCAGTTCTTC.

The V gene is TRBV7-3, the J gene TRBJ1-2; D is perhaps TRBD1 (5 bases). Trimming cost V 8 bases and J 7 bases, with 17 bases left between them. The CDR3 is 13 amino acids. The germline CDR1 and CDR2 sequences are SGHTA and FQGTGA. The DNA of the CDR3 is TGTGCCAGCTCCCCCCGGGACGGACTTGGCTACACCTTC. Its translation is CASSPRDGLGYTF.

This chain joins TRBV19 and TRBJ1-1; D gene ambiguous. V was cut by 4 bases and J by 7 bases, with 10 bases left in between. The CDR3 extends over 12 amino acids. Germline V lookup: CDR1 LNHDA, CDR2 SQIVND (reference sequence). The CDR3 is CASSSDTFEAFF. The CDR3 DNA is TGTGCCAGTAGTAGTGACACCTTTGAAGCTTTCTTT.